Listed below are T cell receptor beta chains from one sample, sequenced in a study of cytomegalovirus exposure and HLA in healthy donors. Clones were sequenced by immunoSEQ multiplex PCR, and TCRdb holds only the in-frame ones, with some missing. Its listing shows about 160,000 clones. Material for sequencing was PBMCs. These receptors originate from a woman aged 55-75 years in good health and CMV-seronegative. CDR3s include the opening cysteine and the closing phenylalanine or tryptophan. The order of the fields is D gene, V gene, J gene, CDR3 protein. A D gene is named only where the DNA matches it firmly.

d_gene: TRBD1; v_gene: TRBV10-3; j_gene: TRBJ1-1; CDR3aa: CAISRGSGTGNVLAFF
d_gene: TRBD1; v_gene: TRBV10-3; j_gene: TRBJ2-2; CDR3aa: CATSDRTAGELFF
d_gene: NA; v_gene: TRBV4-3; j_gene: TRBJ1-6; CDR3aa: CASSQAGPGTYNSPLHF
d_gene: TRBD1; v_gene: TRBV7-8; j_gene: TRBJ1-1; CDR3aa: CASSPGAGGYEAFF
d_gene: NA; v_gene: TRBV5-1; j_gene: TRBJ2-5; CDR3aa: CASSPQSGGETQYF
d_gene: NA; v_gene: TRBV29-1; j_gene: TRBJ1-1; CDR3aa: CSVDRGTEAFF
d_gene: TRBD1; v_gene: TRBV29-1; j_gene: TRBJ2-5; CDR3aa: CSVGQGRGETQYF
d_gene: TRBD1; v_gene: TRBV19; j_gene: TRBJ2-6; CDR3aa: CASATGASGANVLTF
d_gene: TRBD1; v_gene: TRBV7-2; j_gene: TRBJ1-1; CDR3aa: CASSLGPPDREDGEAFF
d_gene: NA; v_gene: TRBV2; j_gene: TRBJ1-5; CDR3aa: CASSGVTPSNQPQHF
d_gene: TRBD2; v_gene: TRBV4-2; j_gene: TRBJ2-4; CDR3aa: CASSEPGLAVGNIQYF
d_gene: NA; v_gene: TRBV19; j_gene: TRBJ1-2; CDR3aa: CASSLPRQVEGYTF
d_gene: TRBD2; v_gene: TRBV2; j_gene: TRBJ2-3; CDR3aa: CASSVSGGVQYF
d_gene: NA; v_gene: TRBV4-1; j_gene: TRBJ1-4; CDR3aa: CASSQDNLEKLFF
d_gene: NA; v_gene: TRBV4-1; j_gene: TRBJ1-6; CDR3aa: CASSQVPGRENSPLHF
d_gene: TRBD2; v_gene: TRBV5-1; j_gene: TRBJ2-2; CDR3aa: CASTHGTSGIPGELFF
d_gene: TRBD2; v_gene: TRBV10-3; j_gene: TRBJ2-3; CDR3aa: CAISDRGVGGDTQYF
d_gene: NA; v_gene: TRBV6-1; j_gene: TRBJ2-5; CDR3aa: CASSGGLGQRETQYF
d_gene: TRBD1; v_gene: TRBV2; j_gene: TRBJ2-7; CDR3aa: CASSGGQGSYEQYF
d_gene: NA; v_gene: TRBV19; j_gene: TRBJ2-7; CDR3aa: CASSPRVESYEQYF
d_gene: TRBD1; v_gene: TRBV4-2; j_gene: TRBJ2-2; CDR3aa: CASSQMTGPNTGELFF
d_gene: TRBD1; v_gene: TRBV27; j_gene: TRBJ1-1; CDR3aa: CASSFHRGMRNTEAFF
d_gene: NA; v_gene: TRBV12-5; j_gene: TRBJ2-1; CDR3aa: CASGLVPKDTTIYNEQFF
d_gene: TRBD1; v_gene: TRBV11-1; j_gene: TRBJ1-1; CDR3aa: CASSPPRGQGVEAFF